This paragraph covers one TCR beta chain sequence. The antigen is unknown. The CDR3 extends over 14 amino acids. CDR1 SEHNR and CDR2 FQNEAQ come from the germline V gene (reference sequence). V lost 5 bases and J 8 bases, leaving 18 bases between the germline ends. Sequencing used immunoSEQ version 4 in survey mode. Produced via immunoSEQ multiplex PCR; TCRdb's table is partial and in-frame only. The sample consists of about 33,000 clones, approximately 78% of them appearing once. The data originate from a study of persistence of HIV-infected CD4 T cells. Across the study: The sample holds CD4+ T cells responsive to CMV or HIV-1 Gag. Donors had been on suppressive ART for a median of 8 years.

The study's findings and limits: TCR oligoclonality correlated with proviral oligoclonality in the same sorted populations.

An overlapping HIV-1 Gag peptide pool stimulated these cells at roughly 1 ug/peptide/mL. CD40L/CD69 double-negative CD45RO-high memory CD4+ T cells were collected. J is TRBJ1-2 and V is TRBV7-9, with D tentatively TRBD1 (5 bases). The sequencing used cultured CD4+ T cells from PBMCs, collected from a patient who received antiretroviral therapy. This receptor was taken from an adult with HIV. The donor label of this sample is uncertain. CDR3 DNA sequence: TGTGCCAGCAGCCTCTCCATTCAGGGCCAGGGCTACACCTTC. It is translated as CASSLSIQGQGYTF.